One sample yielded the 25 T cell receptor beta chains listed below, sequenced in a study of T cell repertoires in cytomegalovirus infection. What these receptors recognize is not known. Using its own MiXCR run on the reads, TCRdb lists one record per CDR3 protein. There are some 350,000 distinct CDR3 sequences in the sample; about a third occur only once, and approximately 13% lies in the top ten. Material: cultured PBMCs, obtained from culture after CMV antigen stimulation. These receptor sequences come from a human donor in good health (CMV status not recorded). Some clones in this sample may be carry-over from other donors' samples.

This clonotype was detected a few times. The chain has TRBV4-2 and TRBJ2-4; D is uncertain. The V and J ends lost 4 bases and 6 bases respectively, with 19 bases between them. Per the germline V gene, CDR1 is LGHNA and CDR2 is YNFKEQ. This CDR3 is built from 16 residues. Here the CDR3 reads CASSPEKAGVGNIQYF. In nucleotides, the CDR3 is TGTGCCAGCAGCCCGGAGAAAGCCGGAGTAGGAAACATTCAGTACTTC.

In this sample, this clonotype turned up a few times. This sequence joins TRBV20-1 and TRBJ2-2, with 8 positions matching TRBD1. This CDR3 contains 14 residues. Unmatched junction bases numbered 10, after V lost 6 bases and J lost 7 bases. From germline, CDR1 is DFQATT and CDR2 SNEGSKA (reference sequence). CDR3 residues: CSAHTGGPNGELFF. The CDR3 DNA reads TGCAGTGCCCATACAGGGGGGCCGAACGGGGAGCTGTTTTTT.

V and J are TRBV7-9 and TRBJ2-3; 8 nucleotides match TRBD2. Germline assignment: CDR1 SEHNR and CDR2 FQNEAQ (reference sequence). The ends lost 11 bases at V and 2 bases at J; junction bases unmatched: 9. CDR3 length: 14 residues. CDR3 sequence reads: CAGTSGSLTDTQYF. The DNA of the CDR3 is TGTGCCGGCACCAGCGGGAGTCTCACAGATACGCAGTATTTT.

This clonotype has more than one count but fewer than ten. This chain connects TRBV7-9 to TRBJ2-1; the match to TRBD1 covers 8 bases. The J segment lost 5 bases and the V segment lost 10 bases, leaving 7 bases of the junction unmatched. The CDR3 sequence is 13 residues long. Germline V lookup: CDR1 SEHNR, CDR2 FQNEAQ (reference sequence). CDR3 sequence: CATSGQANNEQFF. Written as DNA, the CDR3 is TGTGCCACCTCGGGACAGGCGAACAATGAGCAGTTCTTC.

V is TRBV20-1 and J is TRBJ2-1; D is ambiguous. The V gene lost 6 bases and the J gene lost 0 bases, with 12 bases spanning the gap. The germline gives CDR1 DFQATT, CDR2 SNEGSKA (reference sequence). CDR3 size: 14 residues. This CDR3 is CSAVEFRSYNEQFF. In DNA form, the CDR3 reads TGCAGTGCCGTCGAGTTCCGCTCCTACAATGAGCAGTTCTTC.

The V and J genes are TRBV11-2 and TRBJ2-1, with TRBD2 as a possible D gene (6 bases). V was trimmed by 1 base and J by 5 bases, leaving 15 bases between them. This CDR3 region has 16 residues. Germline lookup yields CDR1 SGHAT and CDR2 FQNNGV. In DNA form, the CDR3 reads TGTGCCAGCAGCTTAGTTCGGGGGAGGCCGGACAATGAGCAGTTCTTC. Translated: CASSLVRGRPDNEQFF.

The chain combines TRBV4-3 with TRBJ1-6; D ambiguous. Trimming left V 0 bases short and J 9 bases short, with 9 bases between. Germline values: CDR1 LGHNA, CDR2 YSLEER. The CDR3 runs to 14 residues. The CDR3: CASSQDGVGSPLHF. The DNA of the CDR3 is TGCGCCAGCAGCCAAGACGGAGTTGGTTCACCCCTCCACTTT.

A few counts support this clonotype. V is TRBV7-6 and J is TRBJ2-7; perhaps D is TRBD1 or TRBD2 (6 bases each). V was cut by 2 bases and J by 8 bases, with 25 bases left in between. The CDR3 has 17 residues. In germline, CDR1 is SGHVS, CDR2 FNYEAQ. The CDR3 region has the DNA TGTGCCAGCAGCTTAAGTGGAGGGGATGGACAGCTCATTCAGCAGTACGTC. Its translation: CASSLSGGDGQLIQQYV.

The CDR3 coding sequence is TGCGCCAGCAGCCAACACCCAGGGGGCGATGGAGAGACCCAGTACTTC. This sequence encodes CASSQHPGGDGETQYF. The V gene is TRBV4-1, the J gene TRBJ2-5; TRBD1 aligns across 8 bases. Germline V gives CDR1 MGHRA, CDR2 YSYEKL. V was pared by 2 bases and J by 4 bases, with 9 bases of the junction left unmatched. The CDR3 is made up of 16 amino acids.

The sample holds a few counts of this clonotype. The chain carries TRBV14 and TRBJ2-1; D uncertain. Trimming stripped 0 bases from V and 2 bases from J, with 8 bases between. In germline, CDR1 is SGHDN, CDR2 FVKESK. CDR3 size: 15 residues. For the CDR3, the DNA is TGTGCCAGCAGCCAAGAATGGCAGGCCTACAATGAGCAGTTCTTC. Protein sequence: CASSQEWQAYNEQFF.

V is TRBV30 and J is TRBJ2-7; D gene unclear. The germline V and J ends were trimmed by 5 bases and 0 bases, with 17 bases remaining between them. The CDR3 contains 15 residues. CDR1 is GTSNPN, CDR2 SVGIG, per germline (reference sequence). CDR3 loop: CAWDAMGGISYEQYF. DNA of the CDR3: TGTGCCTGGGATGCCATGGGTGGAATCTCCTACGAGCAGTACTTC.

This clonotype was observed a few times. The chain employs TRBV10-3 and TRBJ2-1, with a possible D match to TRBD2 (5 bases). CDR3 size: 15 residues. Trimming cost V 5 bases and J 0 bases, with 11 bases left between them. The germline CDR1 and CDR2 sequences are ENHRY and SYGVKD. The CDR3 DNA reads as TGTGCCATCAGTAGGGAGCCCAGCTCCTACAATGAGCAGTTCTTC. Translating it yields CAISREPSSYNEQFF.

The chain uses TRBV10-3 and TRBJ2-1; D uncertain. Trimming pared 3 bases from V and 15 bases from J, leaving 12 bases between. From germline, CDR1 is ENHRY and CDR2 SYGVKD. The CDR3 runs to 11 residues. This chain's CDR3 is CAISDGFGVFF. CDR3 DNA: TGTGCCATCAGTGACGGTTTTGGGGTGTTCTTC.

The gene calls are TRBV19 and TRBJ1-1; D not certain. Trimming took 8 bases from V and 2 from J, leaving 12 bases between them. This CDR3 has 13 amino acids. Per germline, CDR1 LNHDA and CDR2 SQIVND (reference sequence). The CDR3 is CASEPRENTEAFF. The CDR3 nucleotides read TGTGCCAGTGAACCAAGAGAAAACACTGAAGCTTTCTTT.

CDR3 sequence (DNA): TGTGCCAGCAGCGTAGGGACAGGGGCTCGGGGTTATGGCTACACCTTC. It is translated as CASSVGTGARGYGYTF. The rearrangement joins TRBV9 to TRBJ1-2; 9 bases agree with TRBD1. Germline V gene sequence: CDR1 SGDLS, CDR2 YYNGEE. The CDR3 has 16 residues. V shed 0 bases, J shed 5 bases, and the junction held 8 bases outside the gene matches.

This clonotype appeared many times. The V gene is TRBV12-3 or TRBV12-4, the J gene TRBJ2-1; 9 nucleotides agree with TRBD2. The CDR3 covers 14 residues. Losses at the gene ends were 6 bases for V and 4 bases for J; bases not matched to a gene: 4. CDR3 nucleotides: TGTGCCAGCAGCCCTACTAGCGGGTACAATGAGCAGTTCTTC. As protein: CASSPTSGYNEQFF.

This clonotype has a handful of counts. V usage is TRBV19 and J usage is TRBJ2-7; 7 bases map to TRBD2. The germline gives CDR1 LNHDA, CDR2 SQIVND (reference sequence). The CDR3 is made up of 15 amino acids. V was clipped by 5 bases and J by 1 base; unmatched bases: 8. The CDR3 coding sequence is TGTGCCAGTAGTGAAGCGGGACGCCCTTCCTACGAGCAGTACTTC. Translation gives CASSEAGRPSYEQYF.

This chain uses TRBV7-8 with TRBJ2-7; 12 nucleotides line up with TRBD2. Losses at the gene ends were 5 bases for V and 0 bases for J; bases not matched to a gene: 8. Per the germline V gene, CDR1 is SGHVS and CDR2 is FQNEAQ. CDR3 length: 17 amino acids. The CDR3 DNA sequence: TGTGCCAGCAGCCTAGGACTAGCGGGACCCTCCTCCTACGAGCAGTACGTC. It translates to CASSLGLAGPSSYEQYV.

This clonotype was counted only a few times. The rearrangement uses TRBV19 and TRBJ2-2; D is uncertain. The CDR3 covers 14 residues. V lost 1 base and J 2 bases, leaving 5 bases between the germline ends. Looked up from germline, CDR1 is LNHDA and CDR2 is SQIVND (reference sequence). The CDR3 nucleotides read TGTGCCAGTAGTATAGGACCTAACACCGGGGAGCTGTTTTTT. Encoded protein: CASSIGPNTGELFF. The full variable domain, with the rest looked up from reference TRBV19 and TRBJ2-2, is DGGITQSPKYLFRKEGQNVTLSCEQNLNHDAMYWYRQDPGQGLRLIYYSQIVNDFQKGDIAEGYSVSREKKESFPLTVTSAQKNPTAFYLCASSIGPNTGELFFGEGSRLTVL.

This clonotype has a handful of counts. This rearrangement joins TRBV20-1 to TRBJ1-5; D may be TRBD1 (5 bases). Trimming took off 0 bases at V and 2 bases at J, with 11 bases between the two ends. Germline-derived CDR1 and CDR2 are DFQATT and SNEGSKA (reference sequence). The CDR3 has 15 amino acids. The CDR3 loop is CSARDWQGGNQPQHF. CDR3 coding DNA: TGCAGTGCTAGAGATTGGCAAGGGGGCAATCAGCCCCAGCATTTT.

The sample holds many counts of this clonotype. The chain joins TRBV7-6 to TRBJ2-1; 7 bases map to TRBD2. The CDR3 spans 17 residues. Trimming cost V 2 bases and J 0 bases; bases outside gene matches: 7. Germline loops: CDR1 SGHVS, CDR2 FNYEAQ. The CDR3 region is CASSLISGGGSYNEQFF. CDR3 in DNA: TGTGCCAGCAGCTTAATCTCGGGGGGTGGCTCCTACAATGAGCAGTTCTTC.

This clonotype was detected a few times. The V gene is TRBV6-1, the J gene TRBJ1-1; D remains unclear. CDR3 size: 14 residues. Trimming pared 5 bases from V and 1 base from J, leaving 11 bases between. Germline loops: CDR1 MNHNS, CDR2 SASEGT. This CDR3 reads CASSYQDSNTEAFF. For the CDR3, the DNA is TGTGCCAGCAGTTATCAGGACTCGAACACTGAAGCTTTCTTT.

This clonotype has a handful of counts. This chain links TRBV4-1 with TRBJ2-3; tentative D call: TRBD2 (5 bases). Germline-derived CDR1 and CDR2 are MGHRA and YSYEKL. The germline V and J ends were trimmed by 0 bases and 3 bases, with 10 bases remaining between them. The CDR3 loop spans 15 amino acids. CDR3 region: CASSQDMRATDTQYF. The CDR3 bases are TGCGCCAGCAGCCAAGATATGCGGGCTACAGATACGCAGTATTTT.

CDR3 nucleotide sequence: TGTGCCAGCAGTCTACGACAGGGGTCTGGCTATTCACCCCTCCACTTT. Protein: CASSLRQGSGYSPLHF. This sequence joins TRBV27 and TRBJ1-6; 8 bases align to TRBD1. After removal of 5 bases from V and 8 bases from J, the junction contained 11 bases not matched to a gene. The CDR3 loop spans 16 amino acids. Germline V gene lookup returns CDR1 MNHEY and CDR2 SMNVEV (reference sequence).

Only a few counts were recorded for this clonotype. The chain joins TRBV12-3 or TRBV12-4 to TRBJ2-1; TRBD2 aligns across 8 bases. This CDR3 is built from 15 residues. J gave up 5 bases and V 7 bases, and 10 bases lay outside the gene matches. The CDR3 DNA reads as TGTGCCAGCACCCCCCGGGGACTAGTAGACAATGAGCAGTTCTTC. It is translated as CASTPRGLVDNEQFF.